This is a list of T cell receptor beta chains from one sample in a study of T cells in Graves' hyperthyroidism and ophthalmopathy. TCRdb recomputed calls from the multiplex PCR reads with MiXCR, one row per CDR3 protein. This sample has about 500,000 distinct CDR3 sequences, with over 15% found just once. The sequencing sample was made of blood. These receptors came from a woman under 30 with Graves' hyperthyroidism. The CDR3 runs from the conserved cysteine through the conserved F or W. A D gene is named only where the DNA matches it firmly. Clone size is stated in some rows and not others, as once, few, many or a class when expanded.

cdr3_nt,cdr3_aa,d_call,clone_size,j_call,v_call
TGTGCCAGCAGCTTAGAGACAGGGGGCTCGGCTGAAGCTTTCTTT,CASSLETGGSAEAFF,TRBD1,.,TRBJ1-1,TRBV11-2
TGCAGTGCTAGAGCCTTAAGCGGGCCATCCTACAATGAGCAGTTCTTC,CSARALSGPSYNEQFF,.,many,TRBJ2-1,TRBV20-1
TGTGCCAGGGGGACGGACAGAAATCAGCCCCAGCATTTT,CARGTDRNQPQHF,.,.,TRBJ1-5,TRBV2
TGTGCCATCAGTGAGTCGATTCGGGGGGGCTCCTACAATGAGCAGTTCTTC,CAISESIRGGSYNEQFF,TRBD2,.,TRBJ2-1,TRBV10-3
TGTGCCAGCAGTTTACGGGACGGCAGGGATACCGGGGAGCTGTTTTTT,CASSLRDGRDTGELFF,.,.,TRBJ2-2,TRBV27
TGTGCCACCAGCAGTCCCGGAAGGGCAGATCAGCCCCAGCATTTT,CATSSPGRADQPQHF,.,few,TRBJ1-5,TRBV15
TGTGCCAGCAGCTTATCTCGGACAGGGAACTATGGCTACACCTTC,CASSLSRTGNYGYTF,TRBD1,few,TRBJ1-2,TRBV5-6
TGTGCCAGCAGTTACTCGTCAGGATTGCAAGAGACCCAGTACTTC,CASSYSSGLQETQYF,.,few,TRBJ2-5,TRBV6-6
TGTGCCAGCAGTACCGACCTAGCGGGGGAGCATACAGGTACGCAGTATTTT,CASSTDLAGEHTGTQYF,TRBD2,.,TRBJ2-3,TRBV28
TGTGCCAGCAGCTTAGCGACAGGGGGACCCGGGGAGCTGTTTTTT,CASSLATGGPGELFF,TRBD1,.,TRBJ2-2,TRBV7-9
TGTGCCAGCAGCCAAGTAGCGGGAGGATCCTACAATGAGCAGTTCTTC,CASSQVAGGSYNEQFF,TRBD2,many,TRBJ2-1,TRBV3-1
TGCGCCAGCAGACGTGGACAGGCGTACCAAGAGACCCAGTACTTC,CASRRGQAYQETQYF,TRBD1,few,TRBJ2-5,TRBV5-1
TGTGCCAGCAACGACAATAATTTAGCCAAAAACATTCAGTACTTC,CASNDNNLAKNIQYF,.,few,TRBJ2-4,TRBV12-3/TRBV12-4
TGTGCCAGCAGTGAAGCCCGGACAGGGGACTACAATGAGCAGTTCTTC,CASSEARTGDYNEQFF,TRBD1,many,TRBJ2-1,TRBV2
TGCAGTGCTAGTATCTATACTCTAACAGGGAGAGATACGCAGTATTTT,CSASIYTLTGRDTQYF,.,few,TRBJ2-3,TRBV20-1
TGTGCCAGCAGTGATAAGAAGGAGGCTAGCGGGAGAGGCATCTACGAGCAGTACTTC,CASSDKKEASGRGIYEQYF,TRBD2,.,TRBJ2-7,TRBV2
TGTGCCACGAGCCGGGGATCGGCCGGGGAGCTGTTTTTT,CATSRGSAGELFF,.,many,TRBJ2-2,TRBV11-2
TGTGCCAGCAGTGAGACAGCTTACTGGGAATTCACTGAAGCTTTCTTT,CASSETAYWEFTEAFF,.,many,TRBJ1-1,TRBV6-4
TGTGCCAGCAGCGAGGCTGTTAGCACTGAAGCTTTCTTT,CASSEAVSTEAFF,.,few,TRBJ1-1,TRBV11-3
TGTGCCAGCAGCCAAATGGGGGGCTACACTGAAGCTTTCTTT,CASSQMGGYTEAFF,.,many,TRBJ1-1,TRBV2
TGTGCCAGCAGCCAAGAACTAGCGGGGGGGTGGGACAATGATCAGTTCTTC,CASSQELAGGWDNDQFF,TRBD2,.,TRBJ2-1,TRBV4-2
TGCAGTGGTGGGGGACAGCCCCAGCATTTT,CSGGGQPQHF,.,many,TRBJ1-5,TRBV20-1
TGTGCCACCAGCAGAGATAAGGGCAGGCTCACTGAAGCTTTCTTT,CATSRDKGRLTEAFF,.,many,TRBJ1-1,TRBV15
TGCAGTGCTAGACAGAATTGGGAGGATACGCAGTATTTT,CSARQNWEDTQYF,.,few,TRBJ2-3,TRBV20-1
TGTGCCAGCAGTTTTTTTACAGGGAACACTGAAGCTTTCTTT,CASSFFTGNTEAFF,.,few,TRBJ1-1,TRBV5-5
TGTGCCAGCAGCCAAGGGGGAGAGAGTGAAAAACTGTTTTTT,CASSQGGESEKLFF,.,.,TRBJ1-4,TRBV3-1
TGCAGTGCAGAAGACAGAATCAATGAGCAGTTCTTC,CSAEDRINEQFF,.,many,TRBJ2-1,TRBV20-1
TGCAGTGCTAGAGGAGGACAGGGGGCGCTTGAGCAGTTCTTC,CSARGGQGALEQFF,TRBD1,few,TRBJ2-1,TRBV20-1
TGTGCCAGCGGCGGATCCGCGGGTGGTGGGACTGAAGCTTTCTTT,CASGGSAGGGTEAFF,.,.,TRBJ1-1,TRBV9
TGTGCCAGCAGCCCCTCGGGAGGGGGTGGGCAGTTCTTC,CASSPSGGGGQFF,TRBD2,.,TRBJ2-1,TRBV27
TGTGCCAGCAGCCGGACAGGGAACGGGTCACCCCTCCACTTT,CASSRTGNGSPLHF,TRBD1,few,TRBJ1-6,TRBV7-9
TGTGCCAGCAGCTTAGTCCCAGGGGTAAATGAAAAACTGTTTTTT,CASSLVPGVNEKLFF,.,.,TRBJ1-4,TRBV7-6
TGCGCCAGCAGCCTGGACAGCTCCTACGAGCGGTACTTC,CASSLDSSYERYF,.,.,TRBJ2-7,TRBV5-1
TGCAGCGTTCCCCAACGGGGGCGCGGGAACACTGAAGCTTTCTTT,CSVPQRGRGNTEAFF,.,.,TRBJ1-1,TRBV29-1
TGTGCCTGGAGTCGAGGGAGAGGGGAAGGGGGGCAGTACTTC,CAWSRGRGEGGQYF,.,few,TRBJ2-7,TRBV30
TGTGCCACCAGTGACCCGACTAGCGGGCTCCCAGATACGCAGTATTTT,CATSDPTSGLPDTQYF,TRBD2,.,TRBJ2-3,TRBV24-1
TGCGCCAACTCGGGCGGGGGAAGCTACAATGAGCAGTTCTTC,CANSGGGSYNEQFF,TRBD2,many,TRBJ2-1,TRBV5-1
TGCAGTGCCAAACCCAGCGTTATACTGAACACTGAAGCTTTCTTT,CSAKPSVILNTEAFF,.,.,TRBJ1-1,TRBV20-1
TGTGCCTGGAGTGACCCGGGGAGGGGGCATCGTAATCAGCCCCAGCATTTT,CAWSDPGRGHRNQPQHF,TRBD1,.,TRBJ1-5,TRBV30
TGTGCCAGCAGTGAATGGGGACAGGGTACCTACGAGCAGTACTTC,CASSEWGQGTYEQYF,TRBD1,few,TRBJ2-7,TRBV6-1
TGTGCCAGCACTGGGGCCACGGTGAACACTGAAGCTTTCTTT,CASTGATVNTEAFF,.,.,TRBJ1-1,TRBV10-3
TGTGCCTGCGATAGCGGGAGGGAAACCTACGAGCAGTACTTC,CACDSGRETYEQYF,TRBD2,few,TRBJ2-7,TRBV6-2/TRBV6-3
TGCAGTGCCACGGTGGGTAGCAATCAGCCCCAGCATTTT,CSATVGSNQPQHF,.,many,TRBJ1-5,TRBV20-1